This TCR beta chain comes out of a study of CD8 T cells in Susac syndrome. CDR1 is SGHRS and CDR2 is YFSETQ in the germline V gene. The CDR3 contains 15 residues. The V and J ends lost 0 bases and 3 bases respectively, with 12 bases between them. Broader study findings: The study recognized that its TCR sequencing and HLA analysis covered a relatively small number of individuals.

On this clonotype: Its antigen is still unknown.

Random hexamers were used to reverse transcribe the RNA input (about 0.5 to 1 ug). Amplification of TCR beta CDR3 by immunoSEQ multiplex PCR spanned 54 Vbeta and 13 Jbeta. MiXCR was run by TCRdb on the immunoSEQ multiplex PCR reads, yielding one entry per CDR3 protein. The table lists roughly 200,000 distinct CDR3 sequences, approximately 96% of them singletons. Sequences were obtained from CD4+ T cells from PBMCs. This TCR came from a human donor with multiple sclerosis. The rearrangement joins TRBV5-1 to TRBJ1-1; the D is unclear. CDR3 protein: CASSLAFVRDTEAFF. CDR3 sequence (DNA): TGCGCCAGCAGCTTGGCGTTCGTCCGGGACACTGAAGCTTTCTTT.